This TCR beta chain emerged from a study of blood T cell repertoires in COVID-19. Whole-study context: The United States, Italy and Spain supplied acute and convalescent COVID-19 samples. T cells, B-cell-depleted T cells, or PBMCs supplied cDNA or gDNA.

The CDR3 spans 16 residues. The germline V gene has CDR1 LGHNA and CDR2 YNFKEQ. With 0 bases removed from V and 1 base from J, the gap between germline ends came to 12 bases. Under the authors' procedure: The assay estimated nucleated cells by amplifying reference gene primers. Sequencing was performed with immunoSEQ multiplex PCR; in TCRdb, only in-frame clones are kept and a portion is missing. That table furnishes V, J and clone size, whereas the DNA furnished D and trimming. Of some 240,000 clones listed, over 75% are singletons. While infection was still active, Seattle patients were enrolled and then followed longitudinally.

The chain uses TRBV4-2 and TRBJ1-1; the D gene is possibly TRBD1 (6 bases). The sample consisted of peripheral blood. This receptor was identified in a woman in her 70s with COVID-19, enrolled during active disease. The CDR3 sequence is CASSQDKRGANTEAFF. DNA of the CDR3: TGTGCCAGCAGCCAAGATAAGCGGGGGGCGAACACTGAAGCTTTCTTT.